The 23 T cell receptor beta chains listed next were all sequenced from one sample in a study of shared T cell receptors in the human thymus. Sequencing used immunoSEQ multiplex PCR; TCRdb keeps in-frame clones, though not all of them. The repertoire has hundreds of thousands of clones, 75% to 80% of them found once; the top ten carry 0.013%. The same sample was also studied in work on human thymus T cells.

Sequenced material: thymocytes. These receptors all stem from a boy under two years old with a congenital heart defect.

This CDR3 is CATRGGDRAAGVYEQYF. In DNA form, the CDR3 reads TGTGCCACCAGGGGCGGGGACAGGGCTGCGGGAGTGTACGAGCAGTACTTC. The V gene is TRBV15, the J gene TRBJ2-7; 9 bases align to TRBD1. V gave up 6 bases and J gave up 4 bases; unmatched junction bases: 16. This CDR3 has 17 residues. Germline CDR1 and CDR2: LNHNV and YYDKDF (reference sequence).

The V call is TRBV19, the J call TRBJ2-1, with 7 bases that match TRBD1. Germline V lookup: CDR1 LNHDA, CDR2 SQIVND (reference sequence). The CDR3 is 17 residues long. Trimming cost V 5 bases and J 4 bases; bases outside gene matches: 14. In nucleotides, the CDR3 is TGTGCCAGTAGTGGGCAGGGGGTTACCATCTCTTACAATGAGCAGTTCTTC. As protein: CASSGQGVTISYNEQFF.

The chain has TRBV14 and TRBJ2-3, with 8 bases matching TRBD1. V shed 2 bases, J shed 2 bases, and the junction held 6 bases outside the gene matches. This CDR3 contains 16 residues. The germline CDR1 and CDR2 sequences are SGHDN and FVKESK. CDR3 coding DNA: TGTGCCAGCAGCCAATCGCACAGGGGGTACACAGATACGCAGTATTTT. Its protein is CASSQSHRGYTDTQYF.

This chain uses TRBV29-1 with TRBJ2-1, with TRBD2 matching over 7 bases. Trimming removed 2 bases from V and 1 base from J; junction bases left unmatched: 2. Germline-derived CDR1 and CDR2 are SQVTM and ANQGSEA. The CDR3 sequence is 14 residues long. The CDR3: CSVESGISYNEQFF. DNA of the CDR3: TGCAGCGTTGAAAGCGGGATATCCTACAATGAGCAGTTCTTC.

V and J are TRBV6-1 and TRBJ1-2; TRBD1 is a possible D gene (6 bases). CDR1 and CDR2 from the germline V gene are MNHNS and SASEGT. V dropped 2 bases and J dropped 7 bases, with 11 bases sitting between them. This CDR3 comprises 13 residues. This CDR3 reads CASSELQGSGYTF. The CDR3 DNA reads TGTGCCAGCAGTGAACTTCAGGGGTCTGGCTACACCTTC.

The chain has TRBV5-1 and TRBJ2-5; 8 bases line up with TRBD1. The V gene's germline CDR1 is SGHRS and CDR2 YFSETQ. This CDR3 region has 15 residues. With 4 bases clipped from V and 5 bases from J, the junction kept 10 bases outside the gene matches. The CDR3 protein is CASSLHVDRVETQYF. As DNA, the CDR3 is TGCGCCAGCAGCCTTCACGTGGACAGGGTTGAGACCCAGTACTTC.

There are a few counts of this clone. This CDR3 is CASSYRGTGGEYF. The CDR3 DNA sequence: TGTGCCAGCAGTTACCGTGGGACAGGGGGGGAGTACTTC. This chain connects TRBV6-5 to TRBJ2-7; 11 nucleotides line up with TRBD1. Germline CDR1 MNHEY, CDR2 SVGAGI. Trimming took 2 bases from V and 11 from J; bases not matched to a gene: 5. The CDR3 has 13 residues.

This rearrangement joins TRBV6-4 to TRBJ2-5; 8 positions match TRBD1. CDR1 MRHNA and CDR2 SNTAGT come from the germline V gene. CDR3 length: 15 residues. J was trimmed by 2 bases and V by 4 bases; bases with no gene match: 6. The CDR3 here is CASSVLGQGQETQYF. For the CDR3, the DNA is TGTGCCAGCAGTGTTCTCGGACAGGGTCAAGAGACCCAGTACTTC.

This chain uses TRBV12-5 with TRBJ2-7; 7 positions match TRBD1. Germline assignment: CDR1 LGHNT and CDR2 FRNRAP. This CDR3 has 13 amino acids. Trimming cost V 0 bases and J 6 bases; bases outside gene matches: 2. This CDR3 is CASGLVAGGEQYF. The CDR3, as DNA: TGTGCTAGTGGTTTGGTGGCAGGGGGCGAGCAGTACTTC.

The chain joins TRBV30 to TRBJ1-1, with D perhaps matching TRBD1 (6 bases). CDR3 length equals 13 residues. Germline CDR1 is GTSNPN and CDR2 is SVGIG (reference sequence). The V and J ends lost 6 bases and 4 bases respectively, with 15 bases between them. The CDR3 DNA follows: TGTGCCTGTCCCAGGGGTGGCGTCACTGAAGCTTTCTTT. It encodes CACPRGGVTEAFF.

The sample holds a few counts of this clone. The chain is built from TRBV28 and TRBJ1-1, with D maybe TRBD1 (5 bases). Germline CDR1 reads MDHEN; CDR2 reads SYDVKM. Trimming removed 11 bases at V and 3 bases at J, with 13 bases between. The CDR3 extends over 12 amino acids. The CDR3 DNA is TGTGCCGGGACCGGGAGTGACACTGAAGCTTTCTTT. Translating gives CAGTGSDTEAFF.

The chain combines TRBV11-2 with TRBJ1-2; possibly TRBD1 for D (5 bases). The CDR3 covers 14 residues. The germline gives CDR1 SGHAT, CDR2 FQNNGV. Trimming cost V 7 bases and J 0 bases, with 12 bases left between them. Here the CDR3 reads CASNGQGPNYGYTF. CDR3 bases: TGTGCCAGCAACGGCCAGGGCCCTAACTATGGCTACACCTTC.

The V call is TRBV30, the J call TRBJ1-1, with D hard to call. This CDR3 region has 14 residues. V was pared by 3 bases and J by 3 bases, with 14 bases between. In germline, CDR1 is GTSNPN, CDR2 SVGIG (reference sequence). DNA of the CDR3: TGTGCCTGGAGCAAGTACCCCGAGGACACTGAAGCTTTCTTT. Residues: CAWSKYPEDTEAFF.

In this sample, this clone turned up a few times. CDR3 amino acids: CASSEVGQGSVVNTEAFF. In nucleotides, the CDR3 is TGTGCCAGCAGTGAAGTAGGTCAGGGGTCGGTCGTGAACACTGAAGCTTTCTTT. V gene TRBV6-1 combines with J gene TRBJ1-1; possibly TRBD1 for D (6 bases). V dropped 1 base and J dropped 0 bases, with 18 bases sitting between them. This CDR3 has 18 amino acids. Germline-derived CDR1 and CDR2 are MNHNS and SASEGT.

The chain carries TRBV27 and TRBJ2-4; 7 bases are shared with TRBD1. V lost 5 bases to trimming and J lost 0 bases; unmatched junction nucleotides: 10. CDR3 length equals 17 residues. CDR1 is MNHEY, CDR2 SMNVEV, per germline (reference sequence). Here the CDR3 reads CASSPHRDRLAKNIQYF. The CDR3 nucleotides are TGTGCCAGCAGTCCTCATCGGGACAGACTAGCCAAAAACATTCAGTACTTC.

This clone was found once. The chain links TRBV7-2 to TRBJ2-3, with 7 nucleotides matching TRBD2. V trimming: 1 base; J trimming: 4 bases; junction bases outside the gene matches: 8. The V gene's germline CDR1 is SGHTA and CDR2 FQGNSA. The CDR3 totals 16 residues. Here the CDR3 DNA reads TGTGCCAGCAGCTTAGTGCTAGGACTAGGACCAGATACGCAGTATTTT. Its translation is CASSLVLGLGPDTQYF. The full variable domain, in which reference TRBV7-2 and TRBJ2-3 provide the parts outside the CDR3, is GAGVSQSPSNKVTEKGKDVELRCDPISGHTALYWYRQSLGQGLEFLIYFQGNSAPDKSGLPSDRFSAERTGGSVSTLTIQRTQQEDSAVYLCASSLVLGLGPDTQYFGPGTRLTVL.

The V call is TRBV7-8, the J call TRBJ2-3; 8 bases are shared with TRBD2. The CDR3 sequence is 16 residues long. V dropped 1 base and J dropped 4; count of bases not matched to a gene: 7. Germline CDR1 is SGHVS and CDR2 is FQNEAQ. The CDR3: CASSLERTGGPDTQYF. In DNA, the CDR3 is TGTGCCAGCAGCTTAGAGCGGACGGGAGGGCCAGATACGCAGTATTTT.

V usage is TRBV14 and J usage is TRBJ2-7; D remains unclear. The CDR3 consists of 17 residues. CDR1 SGHDN and CDR2 FVKESK come from the germline V gene. With 0 bases removed from V and 0 bases from J, the gap between germline ends came to 15 bases. CDR3 sequence reads: CASSQDRRLGSSYEQYF. The CDR3 coding sequence is TGTGCCAGCAGCCAAGATCGAAGACTTGGCAGCTCCTACGAGCAGTACTTC. The full variable domain, rest sourced from reference TRBV14 and TRBJ2-7, is EAGVTQFPSHSVIEKGQTVTLRCDPISGHDNLYWYRRVMGKEIKFLLHFVKESKQDESGMPNNRFLAERTGGTYSTLKVQPAELEDSGVYFCASSQDRRLGSSYEQYFGPGTRLTVT.

V and J are TRBV10-1 and TRBJ2-5; 7 bases align to TRBD2. Per the germline V gene, CDR1 is WNHNN and CDR2 is SYGVQD (reference sequence). V gave up 10 bases and J gave up 4 bases; unmatched junction bases: 9. The CDR3 has 13 amino acids. CDR3 nucleotide sequence: TGCGCCACCCCTCCGGGACTAAGAGAGACCCAGTACTTC. Residues: CATPPGLRETQYF.

This clone was seen just once. The chain uses TRBV28 and TRBJ2-7, with TRBD2 identical over 9 bases. The CDR3 extends over 14 amino acids. J was trimmed by 2 bases and V by 6 bases; bases with no gene match: 5. Per germline, CDR1 MDHEN and CDR2 SYDVKM. The CDR3 spells CASSRTSETYEQYF. As DNA, the CDR3 is TGTGCCAGCAGCCGGACTAGCGAGACCTACGAGCAGTACTTC.

This chain joins TRBV7-8 and TRBJ2-7, with a possible D match to TRBD1 (6 bases). Germline CDR1 reads SGHVS; CDR2 reads FQNEAQ. The V end lost 5 bases, the J end lost 0 bases, and 32 bases lay between the germline ends. This CDR3 contains 21 residues. CDR3 coding DNA: TGTGCCAGCAGCCCGCCCCAGGGTGCAGGGGCTGCCGGGCCCCCCTCCTACGAGCAGTACTTC. Amino acid sequence: CASSPPQGAGAAGPPSYEQYF. The whole variable domain, remainder taken from reference TRBV7-8 and TRBJ2-7, is GAGVSQSPRYKVAKRGQDVALRCDPISGHVSLFWYQQALGQGPEFLTYFQNEAQLDKSGLPSDRFFAERPEGSVSTLKIQRTQQEDSAVYLCASSPPQGAGAAGPPSYEQYFGPGTRLTVT.

This chain uses TRBV18 with TRBJ2-7; D perhaps matches TRBD2 (6 bases). Germline V gene sequence: CDR1 KGHSH, CDR2 LQKENI. V gave up 3 bases and J gave up 2 bases, with 14 bases separating them. The length of the CDR3 is 15 residues. In DNA, the CDR3 is TGTGCCAGCTCACCTCTGAAGCGGGTAGCCTACGAGCAGTACTTC. This gives the protein CASSPLKRVAYEQYF.

The V call is TRBV19, the J call TRBJ2-1, with TRBD2 identical over 15 bases. Germline CDR1 is LNHDA and CDR2 is SQIVND (reference sequence). With 5 bases clipped from V and 2 bases from J, the junction kept 7 bases outside the gene matches. This CDR3 has 18 residues. CDR3 in amino acids: CASSPPGLAGGPYNEQFF. CDR3 nucleotides: TGTGCCAGTAGTCCACCGGGACTAGCGGGAGGTCCCTACAATGAGCAGTTCTTC.